This T cell receptor (beta chain) was recorded in a study of blood T cell repertoires in COVID-19. Generated by immunoSEQ multiplex PCR, the TCRdb table keeps only in-frame clones and is missing some. Of about 400,000 clones in the sample, 80% to 90% were seen once. This CDR3 comprises 13 residues. From germline, CDR1 is LNHNV and CDR2 YYDKDF (reference sequence). V was pared by 5 bases and J by 2 bases, with 7 bases between. The sequencing sample was made of PBMCs or T cells enriched from blood (not recorded which). This chain joins TRBV15 and TRBJ1-3, with TRBD1 as a possible D gene (5 bases). This receptor was obtained from a woman in her forties or fifties who had recovered from COVID-19. The CDR3 DNA follows: TGTGCCACCAGCGGGGGGGCTGGAAACACCATATATTTT. Protein: CATSGGAGNTIYF.